The clone carrying this TCR beta chain was recorded many times. This sample is part of a study of T-cell reconstitution after alpha-beta-depleted transplantation in children. Germline V gene sequence: CDR1 MNHNS, CDR2 SASEGT. V lost 4 bases, J lost 5 bases, and 11 bases stayed unmatched. CDR3 length: 16 amino acids. Unique molecular identifiers tagged the TCRbeta library. TCRdb recomputed calls from the PCR reads with MiXCR, one row per CDR3 protein. Among a few hundred thousand distinct CDR3 sequences listed, approximately 9.9% were seen once. The TCR originated in a human donor who donated a stem cell graft to a child with SCID. The input for sequencing was PBMCs from the stem cell graft donor, taken from the stem cell graft. The genes are TRBV6-1 and TRBJ2-5; 9 bases are shared with TRBD1. The CDR3 DNA reads as TGTGCCAGCAGTGCCCTAACAGGGGGCCTTCGGGAGACCCAGTACTTC. Residues: CASSALTGGLRETQYF.